The source of this T cell receptor beta chain is a study of T cell changes during pregnancy in multiple sclerosis. Sequenced by immunoSEQ multiplex PCR; TCRdb stores in-frame clones only, minus some. The table has about 64,000 clones, just under 95% seen once. CDR1 MGHDK and CDR2 SYGVNS come from the germline V gene. The CDR3 is 15 amino acids. The V end lost 2 bases, the J end lost 5 bases, and 15 bases lay between the germline ends. The TCR sequence derives from a female donor with multiple sclerosis, enrolled in a pregnancy study. The chain carries TRBV25-1 and TRBJ2-5; D perhaps matches TRBD1 (6 bases). Sequenced here: peripheral blood, sampled in the second trimester of pregnancy. The CDR3, as DNA: TGTGCCAGCAGTGAAATGTGGGCAGGGGTCGAGACCCAGTACTTC. Its translation: CASSEMWAGVETQYF.